This T cell receptor (beta chain) is drawn from a study of vaccination and CD4 T cells after COVID-19. Whole-study context: Two Hispanic individuals were among six male and four female convalescent patients. Cells were stimulated with overlapping spike peptide pools from SARS-CoV-2, HCoV-NL63, HCoV-OC43 and HCoV-229E.

CDR3 length equals 15 residues. CDR1 and CDR2 (germline): DFQATT, SNEGSKA (reference sequence). J lost 1 base, V lost 0 bases, and 3 bases had no gene match. As for this clonotype: Its antigen remains unknown.

Treatment reported: approximately 9-day PBMC culture with coronavirus spike peptide pools or control peptides (ViraFEST assay). Gathering of the CD4+ T cells, from the unexposed donor, took place before the COVID-19 pandemic (2011-2018). With the Oncomine TCR Beta short-read assay, DNA from cultured CD4+ T cells was sequenced. The genomic DNA was obtained from cultured CD4+ T cells by extraction with the QIAamp micro DNA kit. A single record per CDR3 protein comes from TCRdb applying MiXCR to the PCR reads. This repertoire shows roughly 3,800 distinct CDR3 sequences, 20% to 25% found once; its top ten account for roughly 15%.

Sequenced: CD4+ T cells from blood, cultured in vitro. The chain recombines TRBV20-1 with TRBJ2-1; TRBD2 matches at 7 bases. The receptor comes from a human donor in good health. CDR3 protein: CSARDPGGSYNEQFF. The CDR3 nucleotides are TGCAGTGCTAGAGACCCCGGGGGGTCCTACAATGAGCAGTTCTTC.